This TCR beta chain was recovered during a study of cytomegalovirus exposure and HLA in healthy donors (dated by TCRdb to 2016 to 2017). Regarding the complete study: An earlier analysis of approximately 640 of the donors reported roughly 300 Gb of sequence data and some 100 million unique TCR beta sequences from 150 million to 200 million T cells. About 300 gigabases of sequencing data and approximately 84 million unique TCR sequences were included in an early release covering about 600 HLA-typed donors. Of the 300 to 450 genotyped donors, over 80% were placed in the genetic ancestry cluster associated with self-reported Caucasian donors. The study aimed to test whether cataloging public T cell receptors could reveal signatures of past pathogen exposure. The T cell repertoires of under 750 subjects were profiled by immunosequencing and related to cytomegalovirus serostatus. In addition to the first cohort of around 670 subjects, a separate validation cohort of 120 different subjects was used. The study combined high-throughput TCR immunosequencing, statistical association of individual TCRs with disease status, and machine learning to predict cytomegalovirus infection status. To study patterns of TCR occurrence, a later analysis re-analyzed previously published TCR beta repertoires from around 670 donors and added high-resolution HLA genotyping. The later analysis used no new phenotypic data to find candidate immune exposures, relying instead on TCR beta sequences and their occurrence across donors. To decide whether each TCR beta V gene segment behaved as functional or pseudogenic, an earlier analysis of over 500 of the donors relied on high-throughput TCR beta sequencing. Alongside the repertoire data, information on donor age, sex, ethnicity and CMV serostatus was compiled. A later genetic analysis used genome-wide SNP genotypes for about 60% of the roughly 670 donors, treating that subset as a discovery cohort. All discovery cohort repertoires had been generated on a single sequencing platform. Class I and class II HLA loci were covered by the typing at four-digit resolution. Typing coverage differed by locus: A, B, C, DRB1 and DQB1 were typed in about 620-640 donors, DQA1 in 500 to 550, DPA1 in over 600, and DPB1 in around 440. Four to six DR-DQ haplotypes were handled as single units for association and clustering, since linkage in the cohort was strong. On average, roughly 250,000 unique TCR beta nucleotide sequences were sequenced per donor among 398 genotyped donors of the cohort, with 15% to 20% of those sequences being non-productive.

Receptors were amplified or captured by the immunoSEQ multiplex PCR assay. For the multiplex PCR, a mixture combining 60 forward primers for TCR Vbeta segments and 13 reverse primers for TCR Jbeta segments was used. The CDR3 region of rearranged TCR beta genes was amplified from genomic DNA with a multiplex PCR assay. The amplified TCR beta libraries were sequenced on the Illumina HiSeq System as 87-base-pair reads. The paper's processing steps were these. A later analysis tallied 70 million to 100 million unique TCR beta chains across the 666 repertoires, and around 12 million of those chains were shared by two or more donors. Raw reads were error-corrected and collapsed into unique sequences by a nearest-neighbor algorithm in which closely related sequences were merged to remove PCR and sequencing errors. Alignment of CDR3 sequences to IMGT reference sequences was used to assign V, D and J gene segments. For a sequence to be retained, a match of at least six nucleotides to both a V gene segment and a J gene segment was required. A rearrangement was called productive if the CDR3 had no stop codons and remained in frame with V and J, and every other rearrangement was called non-productive. Following IMGT convention, CDR3 was defined as the stretch from the second conserved V-encoded cysteine up to the conserved J-encoded phenylalanine. In an earlier analysis of 587 of the donors, sequences lacking an unambiguous match to a single V gene segment were excluded. An earlier analysis of several hundred of the donors called V segments functional above 56.7% productive rearrangements and segregating when the between-donor standard deviation exceeded 5%. A statistical classification framework was built for diagnosing cytomegalovirus status from the catalog of TCR beta chain sequences. In a later analysis, TCR nucleotide sequences were compared against IMGT/GENE-DB human TR gene sequences so that V and J genes could be assigned. A later analysis assigned CDR3 sequences and most-parsimonious VDJ recombination scenarios with the TCRdist pipeline. In a later analysis, each TCR beta chain was defined by its CDR3 amino acid sequence together with its V-gene family, and reads lacking a unique V-gene family were excluded. A later analysis removed several hundred highly shared, low-generation-probability nucleotide sequences to deal with suspected cross-contamination and a sequencing artifact. For each public chain, a later analysis derived a clonal expansion index from normalized ranks of inferred template counts within each repertoire. In a later analysis, generation probabilities were computed using a VDJ recombination model fitted to out-of-frame rearrangements, and the results were checked against IGoR. In a later analysis, hypergeometric tests were used to score TCR-TCR, TCR-HLA and TCR-CMV co-occurrence, with a repertoire-size bias correction applied to TCR pairs. In a later analysis, false discovery rates were estimated by permuting HLA or CMV assignments 20 times. A later analysis grouped co-occurring TCRs with DBSCAN, adding TCRdist sequence similarity when clustering within HLA-allele-positive subsets. Repertoires with fewer than 30,000 or more than 120,000 public chains, plus five repertoires with anomalous nucleotide sharing, were excluded from co-occurrence clustering. In its TCRdb copy, this immuneACCESS table keeps in-frame sequences only and misses some clones. Where compared with another copy, unresolved V genes explain less than half of these, and the others have no known cause. V and J calls and clone size are those listed in that table; D and trimming were worked out from the DNA. This sample holds approximately 220,000 clones; 70% to 80% were observed only once. Of the sample, approximately 1.7% falls within the top ten clones.

This clone has just a few counts. Its antigen is currently not known. No much larger clone is present one base from it, and per-base qualities are unavailable. Per the germline V gene (reference sequence), SEHNR is the CDR1 and FQNEAQ is the CDR2. Trimming leaves V shorter by 6 bases and J shorter by 5 bases, with the junction holding 7 bases beyond the gene matches. From the cysteine up to the phenylalanine, the CDR3 has a length of 15 residues. The kept DNA is CDR3 alone, 45 bases in frame from the first base. The cohort consisted of some 730 healthy bone marrow donors. Cohort members were all nominally healthy when sampled, although unrecorded immune exposures were likely present. The donor tested CMV seronegative, placing the donor among the 350 or so seronegative members of the cohort. Each donor provided a peripheral blood sample, and peripheral blood mononuclear cells were used for TCR beta sequencing. Genomic DNA was extracted from the blood cell samples with the Qiagen DNeasy Blood Extraction Kit.

Summary of the overall study and its limitations: It was suggested by the authors that the approach could potentially be generalized to other disease states and immunological phenotypes. Strong co-occurrence of HLA alleles, especially DR and DQ, made assigning TCR associations to individual alleles difficult. Most TCR sequences were seen in very few donors, while some public TCRs were found in many individuals. Specific HLA alleles were associated with 15,000 to 20,000 TCR beta sequences at a false discovery rate of 0.05 in a later analysis. CMV serostatus was the only immune exposure information available for the cohort. Because some donors lacked HLA typing at each locus, the association tests relied only on the typed subset. The sequencing pipeline was judged likely to have produced a cluster of highly shared sequence variants as a technical artifact. In a later genetic analysis, a missense DCLRE1C variant was associated with V-gene and J-gene trimming of TCR beta chains, and the association was replicated in an independent cohort. A later analysis found that HLA-associated TCR beta chains were more clonally expanded and had lower generation probabilities than equally common non-associated chains. Because the 87-base-pair reads could not distinguish some IMGT-functional V segments, including TRBV6-2 and TRBV6-3, those segments were excluded. Three of the identified cytomegalovirus-associated TCR beta chains were confirmed in vitro to be specific for cytomegalovirus antigens. Cytomegalovirus status was reported to be diagnosed by the classifier with high specificity and sensitivity in both the original and validation cohorts. The study listed 150 to 200 TCR beta chains as associated with cytomegalovirus. Because counts were too low, about 15 rarely observed V segments, including chromosome 9 orphons, were left out of the earlier analysis of some 640 of the donors. The presence/absence analyses assumed that sequencing depth was roughly uniform across donors, and that assumption may not be true. According to a later analysis, most CMV-associated TCR beta chains appeared to be HLA-restricted, and the HLA associations seemed to be driven largely by CMV exposure. In an earlier analysis of more than 500 of the donors, most TCR beta V segments appeared in productive rearrangements about 87% or about 30% of the time, broadly matching IMGT annotations. A further reported finding was that TCR beta sequences accurately predicted the HLA-A and HLA-B alleles for most subjects in the first cohort. In a later analysis, the rate of TCR association differed among HLA loci, with DRB1 alleles having the most associated TCRs and HLA-C alleles having the fewest. This cohort had only TCR beta chains sequenced, and the lack of alpha or paired-chain data limited which features could be detected. In a later analysis, several top co-occurrence clusters were reported to appear linked to parvovirus B19, influenza, CMV and Epstein-Barr virus. Correlated functional status among segregating V segments might reflect linkage disequilibrium, but an unknown experimental factor could not be ruled out. Compared with the roughly 720-donor mean, donors in an Asian-associated ancestry cluster had fewer N-insertions in productive TCRs, according to a later genetic analysis.

This sequence was found in a woman aged 25 to 45 in good health and CMV-seronegative. The chain links TRBV7-9 with TRBJ2-1; TRBD2 lines up with 10 middle nucleotides. Sequenced sample: PBMCs. The CDR3 loop reads CASRQREGRDNEQFF. The bases read TGTGCCAGCAGGCAGCGGGAGGGCCGCGACAATGAGCAGTTCTTC.